This entry describes one TCR beta chain. The antigen is unknown. CDR1 is WSHSY and CDR2 is SAAADI in the germline V gene. This CDR3 region has 20 residues. V gave up 6 bases and J gave up 7 bases; unmatched junction bases: 23. Time point reported: blood 2 weeks post-SBRT. Indicated treatment: 15 Gy SBRT to primary tumor, nephrectomy 4 weeks later. These data come from a study of radiation and T cells in renal cell carcinoma. Study results and caveats: Baseline intratumoral clonotype presence is unknown without pretreatment biopsies. In blood, top tumor clones expanded by 2 weeks, shrinking by 4.

This table comes from immunoSEQ multiplex PCR, and its TCRdb copy is limited to in-frame clones, with some not included. The table records roughly 78,000 clones, roughly 82% of them present only once. Sequencing used blood, obtained from a patient whose treatment included radiotherapy and nephrectomy. This TCR derives from a man in his 60s with renal cell carcinoma. The chain couples TRBV10-2 to TRBJ2-1; 11 bases agree with TRBD2. The CDR3, as DNA: TGCGCCAGCAGAAGTGATAGGTCTAGCGGGAGGATATATTCGTCGAATGAGCAGTTCTTC. Translation: CASRSDRSSGRIYSSNEQFF.